This T cell receptor (beta chain) was sequenced in a study of shared clonotypes between healthy human individuals. Study overall: Donors had three CD4 naive, three CD4 memory, two CD8 naive and one CD8 memory plate apiece. Findings and caveats of the study: Limitation of the genetic and exposure-history diversity represented came from the few donors.

About this clone itself: Its matching antigen is unknown.

The CDR3 is made up of 17 amino acids. TCRdb's table, derived via immunoSEQ multiplex PCR, lists solely in-frame clones and lacks some. The table shows millions of clones, with 85% to 95% occurring only once. Participating donors were healthy, HIV-negative adults free of recent acute infections or vaccinations. CD45RA+ naive and CD45RA-negative memory subsets were separated from CD4+ cells. This TCR derives from a man in his late teens or twenties in good health. The chain is built from TRBV21-1 and TRBJ2-7; the table assigns TRBD2, which was not confirmed against the DNA. TRBV21-1 is noted as a pseudogene. Material for sequencing was naive CD4+ T cells sorted from blood. Subset indicated: CD45RA+ positively selected. In DNA form, the CDR3 reads TGTGCCAGCACCCGCATCAGGACTAGTCAGAGCTCCTACGAGCAGTACTTC. Translation: CASTRIRTSQSSYEQYF.